The rows below give T cell receptor beta chains drawn from one sample of a study of beta chain features in type 1 diabetes. The table came from immunoSEQ multiplex PCR; TCRdb's copy has only in-frame clones and leaves some out. The data show more than 95,000 clones, 17% seen once. The material sequenced was central memory CD4+ T cells from blood. The receptors originated from a man between 18 and 29 years old with type 1 diabetes. Both conserved end residues are part of each CDR3. Each record gives: D gene, J gene, V gene, CDR3 length, clone size, CDR3 DNA, CDR3 protein. A D gene is named only where the DNA matches it firmly. Rows give clone size only sometimes, using once, few, many, or a class for an expanded clone.

d_gene: .
j_gene: TRBJ1-1
v_gene: TRBV5-1
len: 14
abundance: few
CDR3nt: TGCGCCAGCAGCCCGGGACGGCTGAACACTGAAGCTTTCTTT
CDR3aa: CASSPGRLNTEAFF

d_gene: .
j_gene: TRBJ2-3
v_gene: TRBV10-2
len: 11
abundance: .
CDR3nt: TGCGCCAGCGGTACAGCAGATACGCAGTATTTT
CDR3aa: CASGTADTQYF

d_gene: TRBD2
j_gene: TRBJ2-5
v_gene: TRBV9
len: 15
abundance: .
CDR3nt: TGTGCCAGCAGCGCACTAGCGGGAGTAGGTGAGACCCAGTACTTC
CDR3aa: CASSALAGVGETQYF

d_gene: TRBD1
j_gene: TRBJ2-7
v_gene: TRBV2
len: 15
abundance: once
CDR3nt: TGTGCCAGCAGTGAAACAGGGGGCGCCTCCTACGAGCAGTACTTC
CDR3aa: CASSETGGASYEQYF

d_gene: .
j_gene: TRBJ1-1
v_gene: TRBV30
len: 13
abundance: .
CDR3nt: TGTGCCTGGAGTGTGATGGGGGACACTGAAGCTTTCTTT
CDR3aa: CAWSVMGDTEAFF

d_gene: TRBD1
j_gene: TRBJ1-1
v_gene: TRBV6-6
len: 16
abundance: few
CDR3nt: TGTGCCAGCAGTTACCCCGGGACAGGGGTAGACACTGAAGCTTTCTTT
CDR3aa: CASSYPGTGVDTEAFF

d_gene: TRBD2
j_gene: TRBJ2-7
v_gene: TRBV4-2
len: 15
abundance: many
CDR3nt: TGTGCCAGCAGCCGCACTAGCGGGAGCCCCTACGAGCAGTACTTC
CDR3aa: CASSRTSGSPYEQYF

d_gene: .
j_gene: TRBJ1-1
v_gene: TRBV30
len: 12
abundance: .
CDR3nt: TGTGCCTGGAGAATACAGGGTTCTAAGGCTTTCTTT
CDR3aa: CAWRIQGSKAFF

d_gene: .
j_gene: TRBJ2-1
v_gene: TRBV9
len: 17
abundance: few
CDR3nt: TGTGCCAGCAGCCCCACTCCGGGGGGCCGCTCCTACAATGAGCAGTTCTTC
CDR3aa: CASSPTPGGRSYNEQFF

d_gene: .
j_gene: TRBJ1-2
v_gene: TRBV29-1
len: 14
abundance: few
CDR3nt: TGCAGCGTTGAATCCCGACAAATTAACTATGGCTACACCTTC
CDR3aa: CSVESRQINYGYTF

d_gene: .
j_gene: TRBJ1-1
v_gene: TRBV14
len: 13
abundance: few
CDR3nt: TGTGCCAGCAGCCAAGTGTTGAACACTGAAGCTTTCTTT
CDR3aa: CASSQVLNTEAFF

d_gene: .
j_gene: TRBJ1-2
v_gene: TRBV6-5
len: 13
abundance: .
CDR3nt: TGTGCCAGCAGTTACGGGGGGAACTATGGCTACACCTTC
CDR3aa: CASSYGGNYGYTF

d_gene: .
j_gene: TRBJ2-3
v_gene: TRBV4-1
len: 13
abundance: few
CDR3nt: TGCGCCAGCAGCCCCTCCTCCACAGATACGCAGTATTTT
CDR3aa: CASSPSSTDTQYF

d_gene: TRBD2
j_gene: TRBJ2-5
v_gene: TRBV9
len: 16
abundance: few
CDR3nt: TGTGCCAGCAGCACCACTCTAGCGGGAGTTGGAGAGACCCAGTACTTC
CDR3aa: CASSTTLAGVGETQYF

d_gene: .
j_gene: TRBJ2-1
v_gene: TRBV7-6
len: 17
abundance: few
CDR3nt: TGTGCCAGCAGCACCCGCAGGGAGTGGAGCTCCTACAATGAGCAGTTCTTC
CDR3aa: CASSTRREWSSYNEQFF

d_gene: TRBD2
j_gene: TRBJ2-2
v_gene: TRBV5-1
len: 15
abundance: .
CDR3nt: TGCGCCAGCAGCTTGGCTAGCGGGAACACCGGGGAGCTGTTTTTT
CDR3aa: CASSLASGNTGELFF

d_gene: .
j_gene: TRBJ2-2
v_gene: TRBV25-1
len: 15
abundance: few
CDR3nt: TGTGCCAGCAGTGGAGGGCCTACGAACACCGGGGAGCTGTTTTTT
CDR3aa: CASSGGPTNTGELFF

d_gene: TRBD1
j_gene: TRBJ2-5
v_gene: TRBV30
len: 13
abundance: .
CDR3nt: TGTGCCTGGGGCAGACAGGGGTTAGAGACCCAGTACTTC
CDR3aa: CAWGRQGLETQYF

d_gene: .
j_gene: TRBJ2-3
v_gene: TRBV14
len: 16
abundance: .
CDR3nt: TGTGCCAGCAGCCAAGACGAGGGAAGGGGGACAGATACGCAGTATTTT
CDR3aa: CASSQDEGRGTDTQYF

d_gene: .
j_gene: TRBJ2-5
v_gene: TRBV30
len: 11
abundance: few
CDR3nt: TGTGCCTGGAGTGGAGGAGAGACCCAGTACTTC
CDR3aa: CAWSGGETQYF

d_gene: .
j_gene: TRBJ2-7
v_gene: TRBV7-2
len: 12
abundance: few
CDR3nt: TGTGCCAGCAGCTCCAGGGTGACCGAGCAGTACTTC
CDR3aa: CASSSRVTEQYF

d_gene: .
j_gene: TRBJ2-1
v_gene: TRBV11-1
len: 15
abundance: few
CDR3nt: TGTGCCAGCAGCCTAACCGGGGCTCTAAACAATGAGCAGTTCTTC
CDR3aa: CASSLTGALNNEQFF

d_gene: .
j_gene: TRBJ1-4
v_gene: TRBV4-2
len: 14
abundance: .
CDR3nt: TGTGCCAGCAGCCAAGACACAGGGAATGAAAAACTGTTTTTT
CDR3aa: CASSQDTGNEKLFF

d_gene: TRBD2
j_gene: TRBJ2-1
v_gene: TRBV7-6
len: 12
abundance: many
CDR3nt: TGTGCCACCGCTAGCGGGAGTGTCAGGCAGTTCTTC
CDR3aa: CATASGSVRQFF

d_gene: .
j_gene: TRBJ2-7
v_gene: TRBV30
len: 11
abundance: .
CDR3nt: TGTGCCTGGGGACAGTTTTACGAGCAGTACTTC
CDR3aa: CAWGQFYEQYF

d_gene: .
j_gene: TRBJ2-7
v_gene: TRBV18
len: 17
abundance: many
CDR3nt: TGTGCCAGCTCACCAGGAATGGAGCAGGGGCCCCTGAACGAGCAGTACTTC
CDR3aa: CASSPGMEQGPLNEQYF

d_gene: .
j_gene: TRBJ2-5
v_gene: TRBV18
len: 14
abundance: few
CDR3nt: TGTGCCAGCTCACCAGCAGGGCCCCAAGAGACCCAGTACTTC
CDR3aa: CASSPAGPQETQYF

d_gene: .
j_gene: TRBJ2-3
v_gene: TRBV29-1
len: 14
abundance: .
CDR3nt: TGCAGCGTTGAACAGGGAGGAACCACAGATACGCAGTATTTT
CDR3aa: CSVEQGGTTDTQYF

d_gene: TRBD2
j_gene: TRBJ2-3
v_gene: TRBV7-8
len: 16
abundance: .
CDR3nt: TGTGCCAGCAGCTTAGAACTAGCGGGAATCACAGATACGCAGTATTTT
CDR3aa: CASSLELAGITDTQYF

d_gene: .
j_gene: TRBJ2-7
v_gene: TRBV7-2
len: 14
abundance: few
CDR3nt: TGTGCCAGCAGCTTAGATTTAGGTATCTACGAGCAGTACTTC
CDR3aa: CASSLDLGIYEQYF

d_gene: .
j_gene: TRBJ2-1
v_gene: TRBV9
len: 15
abundance: many
CDR3nt: TGTGCCAGCAGCGTAGCTGGGATGTCCTACAATGAGCAGTTCTTC
CDR3aa: CASSVAGMSYNEQFF

d_gene: TRBD2
j_gene: TRBJ2-5
v_gene: TRBV13
len: 16
abundance: .
CDR3nt: TGTGCCAGCAGCTTGGGACTAGCGGGGAGCTTGGGTACCCAGTACTTC
CDR3aa: CASSLGLAGSLGTQYF

d_gene: .
j_gene: TRBJ2-1
v_gene: TRBV29-1
len: 15
abundance: .
CDR3nt: TGCAGCGTTGAAGTATTCCAGGGGCCATACAATGAGCAGTTCTTC
CDR3aa: CSVEVFQGPYNEQFF

d_gene: .
j_gene: TRBJ2-7
v_gene: TRBV7-2
len: 13
abundance: .
CDR3nt: TGTGCCAGCAGCTTAGCAGTAGCGGACACCCAGTACTTC
CDR3aa: CASSLAVADTQYF

d_gene: TRBD2
j_gene: TRBJ2-6
v_gene: TRBV9
len: 20
abundance: .
CDR3nt: TGTGCCAGCAGCGGGATTCCGGGACTAGCGGGAGTTTCTGGGGCCAACGTCCTGACTTTC
CDR3aa: CASSGIPGLAGVSGANVLTF

d_gene: TRBD1
j_gene: TRBJ1-5
v_gene: TRBV6-5
len: 14
abundance: few
CDR3nt: TGTGCCAGCAGTTCAGACAGGGATGAACAGCCCCAGCATTTT
CDR3aa: CASSSDRDEQPQHF

d_gene: TRBD1
j_gene: TRBJ2-5
v_gene: TRBV10-3
len: 13
abundance: few
CDR3nt: TGTGCCATCAGGACAGGGATGGGGGAGACCCAGTACTTC
CDR3aa: CAIRTGMGETQYF

d_gene: TRBD2
j_gene: TRBJ2-1
v_gene: TRBV7-2
len: 17
abundance: medium-sized
CDR3nt: TGTGCCAGCAGCCCCCATAGCGGGGGGGTGTCCTACAATGAGCAGTTCTTC
CDR3aa: CASSPHSGGVSYNEQFF

d_gene: TRBD1
j_gene: TRBJ1-1
v_gene: TRBV7-2
len: 18
abundance: many
CDR3nt: TGTGCCAGCAGCCCAGGGGGCATATCGGGACGTAGGAACACTGAAGCTTTCTTT
CDR3aa: CASSPGGISGRRNTEAFF

d_gene: TRBD2
j_gene: TRBJ2-5
v_gene: TRBV19
len: 16
abundance: .
CDR3nt: TGTGCCAGTAGTATTTCTACTAGCGGAAAACAAGAGACCCAGTACTTC
CDR3aa: CASSISTSGKQETQYF